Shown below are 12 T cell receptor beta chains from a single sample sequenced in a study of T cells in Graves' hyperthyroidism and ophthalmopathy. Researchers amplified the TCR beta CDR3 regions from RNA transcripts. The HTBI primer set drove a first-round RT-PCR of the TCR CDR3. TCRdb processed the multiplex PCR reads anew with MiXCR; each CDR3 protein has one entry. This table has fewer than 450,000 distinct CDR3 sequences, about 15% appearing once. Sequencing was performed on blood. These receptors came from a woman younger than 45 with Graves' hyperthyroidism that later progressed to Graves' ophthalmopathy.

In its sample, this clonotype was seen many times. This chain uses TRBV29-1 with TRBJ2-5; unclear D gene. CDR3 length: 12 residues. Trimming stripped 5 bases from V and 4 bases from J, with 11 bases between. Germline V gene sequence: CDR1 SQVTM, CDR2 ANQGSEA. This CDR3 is CSVRKGSETQYF. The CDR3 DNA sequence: TGCAGCGTTCGAAAGGGTTCAGAGACCCAGTACTTC. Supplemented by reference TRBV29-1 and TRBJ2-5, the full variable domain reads SAVISQKPSRDICQRGTSLTIQCQVDSQVTMMFWYRQQPGQSLTLIATANQGSEATYESGFVIDKFPISRPNLTFSTLTVSNMSPEDSSIYLCSVRKGSETQYFGPGTRLLVL.

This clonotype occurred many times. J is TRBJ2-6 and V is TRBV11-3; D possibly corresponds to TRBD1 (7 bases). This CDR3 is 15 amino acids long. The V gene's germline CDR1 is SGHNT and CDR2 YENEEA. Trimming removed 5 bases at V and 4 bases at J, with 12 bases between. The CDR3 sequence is CASSPRGAGANVLTF. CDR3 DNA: TGTGCCAGCAGCCCCAGGGGGGCCGGGGCCAACGTCCTGACTTTC.

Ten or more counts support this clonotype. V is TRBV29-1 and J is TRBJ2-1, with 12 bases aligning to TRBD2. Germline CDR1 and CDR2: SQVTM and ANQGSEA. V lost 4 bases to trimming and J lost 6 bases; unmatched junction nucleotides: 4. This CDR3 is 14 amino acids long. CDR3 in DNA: TGCAGCGTTGTTCTAGCGGGGGGGCCCAATGAGCAGTTCTTC. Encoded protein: CSVVLAGGPNEQFF.

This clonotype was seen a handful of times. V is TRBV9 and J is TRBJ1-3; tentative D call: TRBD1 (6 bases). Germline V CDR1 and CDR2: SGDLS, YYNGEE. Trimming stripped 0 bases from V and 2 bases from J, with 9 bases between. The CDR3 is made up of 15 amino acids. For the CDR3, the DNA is TGTGCCAGCAGCGTAGATGGGGGGCCTGGAAACACCATATATTTT. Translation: CASSVDGGPGNTIYF. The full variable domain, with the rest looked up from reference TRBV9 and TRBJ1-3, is DSGVTQTPKHLITATGQRVTLRCSPRSGDLSVYWYQQSLDQGLQFLIQYYNGEERAKGNILERFSAQQFPDLHSELNLSSLELGDSALYFCASSVDGGPGNTIYFGEGSWLTVV.

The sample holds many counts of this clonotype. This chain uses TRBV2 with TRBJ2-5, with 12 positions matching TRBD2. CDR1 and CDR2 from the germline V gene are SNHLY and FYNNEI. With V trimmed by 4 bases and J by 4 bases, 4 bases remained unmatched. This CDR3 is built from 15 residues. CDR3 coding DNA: TGTGCCAGCAGTGCCGGACTAGCGGGGCGAGAGACCCAGTACTTC. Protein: CASSAGLAGRETQYF. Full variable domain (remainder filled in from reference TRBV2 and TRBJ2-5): EPEVTQTPSHQVTQMGQEVILRCVPISNHLYFYWYRQILGQKVEFLVSFYNNEISEKSEIFDDQFSVERPDGSNFTLKIRSTKLEDSAMYFCASSAGLAGRETQYFGPGTRLLVL.

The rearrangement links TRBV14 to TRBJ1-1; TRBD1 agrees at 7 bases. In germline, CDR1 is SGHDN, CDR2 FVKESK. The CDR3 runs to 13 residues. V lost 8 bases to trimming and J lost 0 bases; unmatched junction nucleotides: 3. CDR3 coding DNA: TGTGCCAGCCACAGGGGCATGAACACTGAAGCTTTCTTT. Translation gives CASHRGMNTEAFF.

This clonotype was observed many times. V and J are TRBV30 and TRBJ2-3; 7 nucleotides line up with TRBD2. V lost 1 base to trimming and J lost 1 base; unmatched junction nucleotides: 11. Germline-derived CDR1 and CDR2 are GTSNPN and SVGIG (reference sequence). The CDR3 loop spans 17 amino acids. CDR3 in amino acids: CAWSEAQGTTGTDTQYF. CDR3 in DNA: TGTGCCTGGAGTGAAGCTCAAGGGACTACAGGCACAGATACGCAGTATTTT. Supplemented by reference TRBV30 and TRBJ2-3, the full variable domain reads SQTIHQWPATLVQPVGSPLSLECTVEGTSNPNLYWYRQAAGRGLQLLFYSVGIGQISSEVPQNLSASRPQDRQFILSSKKLLLSDSGFYLCAWSEAQGTTGTDTQYFGPGTRLTVL.

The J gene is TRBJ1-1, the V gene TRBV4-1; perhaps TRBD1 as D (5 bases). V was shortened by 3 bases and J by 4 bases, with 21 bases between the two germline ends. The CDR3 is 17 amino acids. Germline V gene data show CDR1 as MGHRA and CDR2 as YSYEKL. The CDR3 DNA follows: TGCGCCAGCAGCCACTTATCCCTCAACGAGGGGAGCACTGAAGCTTTCTTT. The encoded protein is CASSHLSLNEGSTEAFF.

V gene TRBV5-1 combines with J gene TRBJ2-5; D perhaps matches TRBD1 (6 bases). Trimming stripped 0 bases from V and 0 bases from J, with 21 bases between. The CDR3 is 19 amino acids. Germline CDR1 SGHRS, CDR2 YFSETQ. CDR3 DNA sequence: TGCGCCAGCAGCTTGGATTCAGGGGTGATCCTGGCCAACCAAGAGACCCAGTACTTC. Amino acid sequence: CASSLDSGVILANQETQYF.

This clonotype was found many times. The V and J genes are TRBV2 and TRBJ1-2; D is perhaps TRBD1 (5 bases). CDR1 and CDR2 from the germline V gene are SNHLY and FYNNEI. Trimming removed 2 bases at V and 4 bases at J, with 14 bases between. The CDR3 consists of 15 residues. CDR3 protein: CASSEQVRVTYGYTF. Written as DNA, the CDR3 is TGTGCCAGCAGTGAACAGGTCAGGGTAACCTATGGCTACACCTTC.

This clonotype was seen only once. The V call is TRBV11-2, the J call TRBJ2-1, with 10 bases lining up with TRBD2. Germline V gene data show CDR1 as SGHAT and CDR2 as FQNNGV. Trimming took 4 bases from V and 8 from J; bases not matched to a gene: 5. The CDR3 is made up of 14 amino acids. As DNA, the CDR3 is TGTGCCAGCAGCTGGAGCGGGAGGGGCGATGAGCAGTTCTTC. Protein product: CASSWSGRGDEQFF.

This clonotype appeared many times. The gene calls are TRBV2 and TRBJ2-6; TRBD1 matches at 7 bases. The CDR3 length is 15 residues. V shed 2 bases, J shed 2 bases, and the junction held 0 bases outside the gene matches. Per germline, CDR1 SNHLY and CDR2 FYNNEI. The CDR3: CASSEQGAGANVLTF. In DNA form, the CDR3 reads TGTGCCAGCAGTGAACAGGGGGCTGGGGCCAACGTCCTGACTTTC.